This section outlines one T cell receptor (beta chain) sequence together with its context. Its antigen is still unknown. Assay: immunoSEQ multiplex PCR; the TCRdb copy retains only in-frame clones and omits some. Of about 230,000 clones in the sample, about 69% are singletons; the top ten hold 11%. This sample was taken from a study of shared clonotypes between healthy human individuals. Regarding the study as a whole: Though the depth was large, rarefaction showed that sorted-subset sequencing was incomplete.

Trimming took off 8 bases at V and 2 bases at J, with 16 bases between the two ends. The germline V gene has CDR1 SNHLY and CDR2 FYNNEI. The CDR3 is made up of 15 amino acids. The V call is TRBV2, the J call TRBJ1-5, with D uncertain. This sequence was found in a man aged 30-40 years in good health. The sequenced sample consisted of memory CD4+ T cells sorted from blood. Specified subset: CD45RA-negative fraction. Here the CDR3 DNA reads TGTGCCAGCCGGGCGGAGGATTCAGGCAATCAGCCCCAGCATTTT. Translation gives CASRAEDSGNQPQHF.